A selection of T cell receptor beta chains follows, all from one sample in a study of T-cell memory formation after mild COVID-19. TCRdb independently ran MiXCR on the 5' RACE reads; one entry per CDR3 protein. In the table there are about 340,000 distinct CDR3 sequences, under 15% of which are singletons. The sequenced sample consisted of PBMCs or a T cell subset sorted from them (not recorded which). The receptors were gathered from a man aged 18 to 29 who had mild COVID-19 (a few samples of this study predate the infection). Cell type and time point are not known. Each CDR3 is given with its conserved first and last residue. A D gene is named only where the DNA matches it firmly. Size values are once, few and many counts, or a class for expanded clones, and some rows have none.

V,J,size,D,CDR3,DNA
TRBV7-9,TRBJ1-1,few,.,CASSPILSTEAFF,TGTGCCAGCAGCCCCATTCTTTCCACTGAAGCTTTCTTT
TRBV11-2,TRBJ2-3,.,TRBD1,CASSQGQGGTDTQYF,TGTGCCAGCAGCCAAGGACAGGGTGGAACAGATACGCAGTATTTT
TRBV20-1,TRBJ2-5,few,.,CSAYRAEGETQYF,TGCAGTGCCTACCGGGCAGAAGGGGAGACCCAGTACTTC
TRBV6-2/TRBV6-3,TRBJ1-5,.,TRBD1,CASSYLPGRDRDSNQPQHF,TGTGCCAGCAGTTACCTACCAGGTCGGGACAGAGATAGCAATCAGCCCCAGCATTTT
TRBV6-2/TRBV6-3,TRBJ1-5,.,.,CASSYRDNQPQHF,TGTGCCAGCAGTTACCGAGACAATCAGCCCCAGCATTTT
TRBV5-1,TRBJ2-5,few,TRBD2,CASRGLAVETQYF,TGCGCCAGCAGAGGCCTAGCGGTAGAGACCCAGTACTTC
TRBV14,TRBJ1-3,.,.,CASSQVPLSGNTIYF,TGTGCCAGCAGCCAAGTTCCCCTCTCTGGAAACACCATATATTTT
TRBV7-3,TRBJ2-2,many,.,CASSSSQGGTGELFF,TGTGCCAGCAGCTCATCCCAGGGGGGCACCGGGGAGCTGTTTTTT
TRBV4-2,TRBJ2-1,few,.,CASSQGAGPYNEQFF,TGTGCCAGCAGCCAGGGGGCGGGGCCCTACAATGAGCAGTTCTTC
TRBV28,TRBJ2-5,few,TRBD1,CASSVLRDRGFLFQETQYF,TGTGCCAGCAGTGTACTTAGGGACAGGGGTTTTCTGTTCCAAGAGACCCAGTACTTC
TRBV7-6,TRBJ2-5,few,.,CASSSGAWETQYF,TGTGCCAGCAGCTCAGGGGCTTGGGAGACCCAGTACTTC
TRBV6-2/TRBV6-3,TRBJ1-5,.,TRBD1,CASSYGGQEEQPQHF,TGTGCCAGCAGTTATGGGGGACAGGAAGAACAGCCCCAGCATTTT
TRBV6-5,TRBJ2-4,few,.,CASSPLDANIQYF,TGTGCCAGCAGCCCTCTGGACGCAAACATTCAGTACTTC
TRBV6-5,TRBJ2-3,.,.,CASSYPQGTQYF,TGTGCCAGCAGTTACCCCCAGGGTACGCAGTATTTT
TRBV10-3,TRBJ2-1,.,.,CAISGTEGEQFF,TGTGCCATCAGTGGAACGGAGGGGGAGCAGTTCTTC
TRBV10-2,TRBJ2-5,few,.,CASSGSWGFGETQYF,TGCGCCAGCAGTGGGTCCTGGGGGTTCGGGGAGACCCAGTACTTC
TRBV5-1,TRBJ2-1,.,.,CASSLEGGRALSYNEQFF,TGCGCCAGCAGCTTGGAGGGGGGACGCGCCCTCTCCTACAATGAGCAGTTCTTC
TRBV4-3,TRBJ1-6,few,TRBD1,CASSQEEDRQNSPLHF,TGCGCCAGCAGCCAAGAGGAGGACAGGCAAAATTCACCCCTCCACTTT
TRBV7-6,TRBJ2-1,few,.,CASSLSSAGEQFF,TGTGCCAGCAGCTTAAGTTCAGCAGGCGAGCAGTTCTTC
TRBV15,TRBJ2-1,few,.,CATSTQNGVQFF,TGTGCCACCAGCACGCAGAATGGTGTGCAGTTCTTC
TRBV6-6,TRBJ1-3,.,TRBD1,CASTRTGLSGNTIYF,TGTGCCAGCACACGGACAGGGTTGTCTGGAAACACCATATATTTT
TRBV4-3,TRBJ2-7,few,.,CASSPLASLGYEQYF,TGCGCCAGCAGCCCACTGGCCAGTTTGGGCTACGAGCAGTACTTC
TRBV11-3,TRBJ2-2,.,TRBD2,CASSLWGGVQENTGELFF,TGTGCCAGCAGCTTATGGGGAGGGGTACAAGAAAACACCGGGGAGCTGTTTTTT
TRBV5-6,TRBJ2-3,.,TRBD1,CASSLQGAEDTQYF,TGTGCCAGCAGCTTGCAGGGGGCAGAAGATACGCAGTATTTT
TRBV4-3,TRBJ2-3,many,TRBD2,CASSRLGGGGPDTQYF,TGCGCCAGCAGCCGACTAGGCGGGGGGGGACCAGATACGCAGTATTTT
TRBV18,TRBJ2-5,.,.,CASSPESRPETQYF,TGTGCCAGCTCACCAGAATCTCGGCCCGAGACCCAGTACTTC
TRBV11-2,TRBJ2-1,.,TRBD2,CASSPQGLAGRFYNEQFF,TGTGCCAGCAGCCCCCAGGGACTAGCGGGGAGATTCTACAATGAGCAGTTCTTC
TRBV9,TRBJ1-5,.,.,CASSVDGGNQPQHF,TGTGCCAGCAGCGTAGATGGGGGAAATCAGCCCCAGCATTTT
TRBV5-1,TRBJ2-3,few,TRBD1,CASRDPGQGAADTQYF,TGCGCCAGCAGGGACCCGGGACAGGGGGCCGCAGATACGCAGTATTTT
TRBV6-5,TRBJ2-7,.,.,CASSPLEGGYEQYF,TGTGCCAGCAGTCCACTCGAGGGGGGGTACGAGCAGTACTTC